The T cell receptor (beta chain) described here comes from a study of cytomegalovirus exposure and HLA in healthy donors (dated by TCRdb to the late 2010s). For the study in its entirety: In an earlier analysis of fewer than 750 of the donors, 276 Gb of sequence data and 100 million or so unique TCR beta sequences from about 180 million T cells were reported. Using immunosequencing, the study profiled T cell repertoires from 500 to 800 subjects and related those repertoires to cytomegalovirus serostatus. The number of typed donors differed by locus: about 629-630 for A, B, C, DRB1 and DQB1; 500 to 550 for DQA1; 600 to 610 for DPA1; and about 450 for DPB1. An earlier analysis of some 600 of the donors applied high-throughput TCR beta sequencing to assess whether each TCR beta V gene segment acted as functional or pseudogenic. In addition to the first cohort of 650 to 800 subjects, a separate validation cohort of 130 or so different subjects was used. The study was designed to test whether signatures of past pathogen exposure could be identified by cataloging public T cell receptors. Donor age, sex, ethnicity and CMV serostatus were collected together with the repertoire data. To predict cytomegalovirus infection status, the study combined high-throughput TCR immunosequencing, statistical association of individual TCRs with disease status, and machine learning. In a later genetic analysis, genome-wide SNP genotypes for about three fifths of the 666 donors were used, and that subset was treated as a discovery cohort. Of the approximately 400 genotyped donors, 80% to 90% were placed in the genetic ancestry cluster associated with self-reported Caucasian donors. A later analysis re-examined previously published TCR beta repertoires from over 500 donors and added high-resolution HLA genotyping to investigate patterns of TCR occurrence. All discovery cohort repertoires had been generated using a single sequencing platform. Roughly 300 gigabases of sequencing data and tens of millions of unique TCR sequences were included in an early release covering roughly 700 HLA-typed donors. About five DR-DQ haplotypes were treated as single units for association and clustering because of strong linkage in the cohort. Rather than drawing on any new phenotypic data, the later analysis identified candidate immune exposures from TCR beta sequences and the way those sequences occurred across donors. HLA typing covered class I and class II loci at four-digit resolution. Across around 400 genotyped donors of the cohort, an average of about 250,000 unique TCR beta nucleotide sequences per donor were sequenced, and roughly a sixth of those sequences were non-productive.

Study-wide findings and limitations: According to a later analysis, most CMV-associated TCR beta chains appeared to be HLA-restricted, and the HLA associations seemed to be driven largely by CMV exposure. Only TCR beta chains were sequenced in this cohort, and the absence of alpha or paired-chain data limited detectable features. A later analysis found that TCR association rates varied across HLA loci, with DRB1 alleles showing the most associated TCRs and HLA-C alleles the fewest. When HLA alleles, especially DR and DQ, strongly co-occurred, TCR associations were difficult to assign to individual alleles. The only immune exposure information available for the cohort was CMV serostatus. In both the original and validation cohorts, the classifier was reported to diagnose cytomegalovirus status with high specificity and sensitivity. A later analysis found that HLA-associated TCR beta chains were more clonally expanded and had lower generation probabilities than equally common non-associated chains. A further reported finding was that TCR beta sequences accurately predicted the HLA-A and HLA-B alleles for most subjects in the first cohort. Correlated functional status among segregating V segments might reflect linkage disequilibrium, but an unknown experimental factor could not be ruled out. A later analysis reported that several top co-occurrence clusters appeared linked to parvovirus B19, influenza, CMV and Epstein-Barr virus. It was suggested by the authors that the approach could potentially be generalized to other disease states and immunological phenotypes. An earlier analysis of around 600 of the donors showed that most TCR beta V segments appeared in productive rearrangements either about 87% or about 30% of the time, which broadly matched IMGT annotations. Because HLA typing was unavailable for some donors at each locus, only the typed subset was used in association tests. The study gave a list of roughly 150 TCR beta chains associated with cytomegalovirus. In a later analysis, 15,000 to 20,000 TCR beta sequences were associated with specific HLA alleles at a false discovery rate of 0.05. Over 15 rarely observed V segments, including chromosome 9 orphons, were excluded from the earlier analysis of a few hundred of the donors because counts were too low. According to a later genetic analysis, donors in an Asian-associated ancestry cluster had fewer N-insertions in productive TCRs than the approximately 650-donor mean. An association between a missense DCLRE1C variant and V-gene and J-gene trimming of TCR beta chains was found in a later genetic analysis and replicated in an independent cohort. Because the 87-base-pair reads could not distinguish some IMGT-functional V segments, including TRBV6-2 and TRBV6-3, those segments were excluded. A cluster of highly shared sequence variants was judged likely to represent a technical artifact of the sequencing pipeline. Three of the identified cytomegalovirus-associated TCR beta chains were confirmed in vitro to be specific for cytomegalovirus antigens. Roughly uniform sequencing depth across donors was assumed in presence/absence analyses, although this assumption may not hold. Across donors, most TCR sequences were observed very rarely, whereas some public TCRs were present in many individuals.

Library prep was done by the immunoSEQ multiplex PCR assay. The multiplex PCR relied on a mix of 60 forward primers for TCR Vbeta segments and 13 reverse primers for TCR Jbeta segments. The CDR3 region of rearranged TCR beta genes was amplified from genomic DNA by a multiplex PCR assay. The Illumina HiSeq System was used to sequence the amplified TCR beta libraries as 87-base-pair reads. Per the source publication's procedure: A later analysis counted some 74 million unique TCR beta chains across the approximately 700 repertoires, and some 11 million of these chains were shared by at least two donors. Raw reads were error-corrected and collapsed into unique sequences by a nearest-neighbor algorithm in which closely related sequences were merged to remove PCR and sequencing errors. V, D and J gene segments were assigned by aligning CDR3 sequences to IMGT reference sequences. For a sequence to be retained, a match of at least six nucleotides was required to both a V gene segment and a J gene segment. A rearrangement counted as productive if the CDR3 had no stop codons and remained in frame with V and J, and every other rearrangement counted as non-productive. Following IMGT convention, CDR3 was defined as the stretch from the second conserved V-encoded cysteine to the conserved J-encoded phenylalanine. Sequences without an unambiguous match to a single V gene segment were excluded from the earlier analysis of approximately 600 of the donors. In an earlier analysis of 587 of the donors, a V segment was called functional when productive rearrangements were above 56.7%, and segregating when the standard deviation between donors exceeded 5%. A statistical classification framework was developed to diagnose cytomegalovirus status using the catalog of TCR beta chain sequences. V and J gene assignment, in a later analysis, came from comparing TCR nucleotide sequences with IMGT/GENE-DB human TR gene sequences. The TCRdist pipeline was used in a later analysis to assign CDR3 sequences and most-parsimonious VDJ recombination scenarios. A later analysis defined each TCR beta chain by its CDR3 amino acid sequence plus V-gene family, and excluded reads lacking a unique V-gene family. In a later analysis, 450 to 600 highly shared, low-generation-probability nucleotide sequences were removed to address suspected cross-contamination and a sequencing artifact. In a later analysis, a clonal expansion index was calculated for each public chain from normalized within-repertoire ranks of inferred template counts. A later analysis computed generation probabilities with a VDJ recombination model fitted to out-of-frame rearrangements, and checked the results against IGoR. A later analysis scored TCR-TCR, TCR-HLA and TCR-CMV co-occurrence with hypergeometric tests, applying a repertoire-size bias correction to TCR pairs. A later analysis estimated false discovery rates by permuting HLA or CMV assignments 20 times. A later analysis grouped co-occurring TCRs with DBSCAN, adding TCRdist sequence similarity when clustering within HLA-allele-positive subsets. Repertoires with fewer than 30,000 or more than 120,000 public chains were left out of co-occurrence clustering, as were five repertoires with anomalous nucleotide sharing. The immuneACCESS repertoire file appears here via TCRdb, limited to in-frame rearrangements. These files lack a portion of the clones; in checked studies, under half of the deficit traces to unresolved V genes, and the cause of the others is not known. Clonal size and the V and J genes are those of that table, whereas D and trimming came from the DNA. The sample records more than 100,000 clones, over 70% of which are singletons. The ten biggest clones cover 4% of the sample.

From V the trimming removes 5 bases and from J it removes 0 bases, while the gene matches leave 4 bases of the junction unaccounted for. The CDR3 runs 15 amino acids, cysteine and phenylalanine included. Left in the record is the CDR3 DNA by itself, 45 bases read in frame from the first base. The germline V gene (reference sequence) yields MNHEY for CDR1 and SMNVEV for CDR2. About this clone itself: Its antigen is not yet known. Base quality data are lacking; no much larger clone is found one base away.

The cohort was made up of under 800 healthy bone marrow donors. Cohort members were all nominally healthy when sampled, although unrecorded immune exposures were likely present. The donor tested CMV seropositive and was one of the 289 seropositive cohort members. Every donor gave a peripheral blood sample, and the peripheral blood mononuclear cells from that sample were used for TCR beta sequencing. Genomic DNA was extracted from the blood cell samples with the Qiagen DNeasy Blood Extraction Kit. This sequence was found in a man in his fifties in good health and CMV-seropositive. Sequenced input: PBMCs. The rearrangement combines TRBV27 with TRBJ1-3; a stretch of 7 junction bases matches TRBD1. In nucleotides, the sequence is TGTGCCAGCAGTGCGACAGGGTACTCTGGAAACACCATATATTTT. This yields the protein CASSATGYSGNTIYF.